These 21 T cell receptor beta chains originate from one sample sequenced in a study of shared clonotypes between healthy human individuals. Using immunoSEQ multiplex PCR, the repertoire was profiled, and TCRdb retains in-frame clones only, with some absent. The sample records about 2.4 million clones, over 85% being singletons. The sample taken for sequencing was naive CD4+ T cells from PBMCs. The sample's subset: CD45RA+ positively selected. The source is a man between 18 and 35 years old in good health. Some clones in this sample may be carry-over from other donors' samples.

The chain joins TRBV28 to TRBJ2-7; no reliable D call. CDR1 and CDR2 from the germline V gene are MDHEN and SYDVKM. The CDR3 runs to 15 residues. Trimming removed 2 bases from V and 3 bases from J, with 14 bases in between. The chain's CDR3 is CASSLPHRANYEQYF. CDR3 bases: TGTGCCAGCAGTTTACCTCACCGCGCAAACTACGAGCAGTACTTC.

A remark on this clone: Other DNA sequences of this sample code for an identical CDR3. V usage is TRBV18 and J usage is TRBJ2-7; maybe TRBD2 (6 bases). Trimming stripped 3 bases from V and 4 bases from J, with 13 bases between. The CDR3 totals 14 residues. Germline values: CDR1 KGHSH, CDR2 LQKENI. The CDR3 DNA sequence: TGTGCCAGCTCACCCGGTCTAGCGCGGTACGAGCAGTACTTC. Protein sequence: CASSPGLARYEQYF.

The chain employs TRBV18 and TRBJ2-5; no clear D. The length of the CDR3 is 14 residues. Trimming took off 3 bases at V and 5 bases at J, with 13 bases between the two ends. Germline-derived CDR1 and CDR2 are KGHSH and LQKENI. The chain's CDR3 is CASSPTEASETQYF. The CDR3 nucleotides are TGTGCCAGCTCACCTACTGAAGCCTCTGAGACCCAGTACTTC.

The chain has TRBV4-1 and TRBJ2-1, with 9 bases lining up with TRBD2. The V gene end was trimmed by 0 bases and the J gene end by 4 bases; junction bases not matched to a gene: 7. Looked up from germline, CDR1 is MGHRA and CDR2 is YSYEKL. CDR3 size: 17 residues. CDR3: CASSQDRGRASYNEQFF. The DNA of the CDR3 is TGCGCCAGCAGCCAAGATCGCGGGAGGGCCTCATACAATGAGCAGTTCTTC.

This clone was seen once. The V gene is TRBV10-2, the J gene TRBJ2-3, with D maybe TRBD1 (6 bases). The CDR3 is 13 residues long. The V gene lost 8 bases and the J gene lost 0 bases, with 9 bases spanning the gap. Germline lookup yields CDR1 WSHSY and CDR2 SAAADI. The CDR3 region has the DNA TGCGCCAGCCGAGGACAGAGCACAGATACGCAGTATTTT. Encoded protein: CASRGQSTDTQYF.

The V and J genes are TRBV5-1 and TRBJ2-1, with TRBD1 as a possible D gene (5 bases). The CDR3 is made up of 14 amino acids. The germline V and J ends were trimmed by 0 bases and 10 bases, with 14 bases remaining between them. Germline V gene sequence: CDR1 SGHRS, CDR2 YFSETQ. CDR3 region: CASSLGQGYWEQFF. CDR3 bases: TGCGCCAGCAGCTTGGGGCAGGGATATTGGGAGCAGTTCTTC.

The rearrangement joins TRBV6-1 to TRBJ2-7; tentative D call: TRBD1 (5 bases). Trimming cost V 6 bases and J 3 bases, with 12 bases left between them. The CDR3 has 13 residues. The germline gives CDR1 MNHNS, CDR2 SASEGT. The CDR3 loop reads CASSWGGSYEQYF. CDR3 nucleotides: TGTGCCAGCAGCTGGGGCGGAAGCTACGAGCAGTACTTC.

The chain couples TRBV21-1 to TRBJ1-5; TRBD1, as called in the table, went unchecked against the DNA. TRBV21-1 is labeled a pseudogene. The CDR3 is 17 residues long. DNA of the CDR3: TGTGCCAGCAGCAAAAACGGGACAGGGTATGGCAATCAGCCCCAGCATTTT. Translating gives CASSKNGTGYGNQPQHF.

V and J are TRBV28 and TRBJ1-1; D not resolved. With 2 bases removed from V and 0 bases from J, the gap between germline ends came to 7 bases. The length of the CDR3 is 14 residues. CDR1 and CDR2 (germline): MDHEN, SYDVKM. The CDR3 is CASSLRYLNTEAFF. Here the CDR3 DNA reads TGTGCCAGCAGTTTAAGGTATCTGAACACTGAAGCTTTCTTT.

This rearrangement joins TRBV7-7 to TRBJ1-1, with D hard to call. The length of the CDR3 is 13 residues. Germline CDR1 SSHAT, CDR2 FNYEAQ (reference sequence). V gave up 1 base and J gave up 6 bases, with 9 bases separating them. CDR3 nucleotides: TGTGCCAGCAGCTTAGATTATCGCGCTGAAGCTTTCTTT. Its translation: CASSLDYRAEAFF. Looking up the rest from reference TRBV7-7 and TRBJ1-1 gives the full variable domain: GAGVSQSPRYKVTKRGQDVTLRCDPISSHATLYWYQQALGQGPEFLTYFNYEAQPDKSGLPSDRFSAERPEGSISTLTIQRTEQRDSAMYRCASSLDYRAEAFFGQGTRLTVV.

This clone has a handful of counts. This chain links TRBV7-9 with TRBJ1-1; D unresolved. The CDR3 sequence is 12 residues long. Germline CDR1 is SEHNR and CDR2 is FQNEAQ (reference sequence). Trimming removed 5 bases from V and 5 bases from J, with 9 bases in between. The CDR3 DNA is TGTGCCAGCAGCGACGTTGGAACTGAAGCTTTCTTT. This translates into CASSDVGTEAFF.

CDR3 coding DNA: TGTGCCAGCAGTTTAAGGGGATTTGGAAGCACTGAAGCTTTCTTT. Its translation is CASSLRGFGSTEAFF. The V gene is TRBV27, the J gene TRBJ1-1; D is perhaps TRBD1 (5 bases). This CDR3 has 15 amino acids. Trimming pared 2 bases from V and 4 bases from J, leaving 14 bases between. Germline CDR1 MNHEY, CDR2 SMNVEV (reference sequence).

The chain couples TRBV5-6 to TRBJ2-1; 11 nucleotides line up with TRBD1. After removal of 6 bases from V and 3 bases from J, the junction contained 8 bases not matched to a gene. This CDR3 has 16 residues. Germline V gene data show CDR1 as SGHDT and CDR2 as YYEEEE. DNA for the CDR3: TGTGCCAGCACCCCCTCCGGGACAGGGGGCTACAATGAGCAGTTCTTC. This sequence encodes CASTPSGTGGYNEQFF.

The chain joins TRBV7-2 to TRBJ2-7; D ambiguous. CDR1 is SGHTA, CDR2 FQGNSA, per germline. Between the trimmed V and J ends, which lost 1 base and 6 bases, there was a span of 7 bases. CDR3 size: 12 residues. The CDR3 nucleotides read TGTGCCAGCAGCTTAGACCGGTCCGAGCAGTACTTC. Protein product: CASSLDRSEQYF.

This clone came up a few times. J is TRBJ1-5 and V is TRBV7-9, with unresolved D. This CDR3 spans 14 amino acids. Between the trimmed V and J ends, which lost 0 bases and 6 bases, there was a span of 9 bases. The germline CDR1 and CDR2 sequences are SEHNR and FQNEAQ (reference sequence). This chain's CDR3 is CASSLALAGQPQHF. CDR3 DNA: TGTGCCAGCAGCTTAGCCCTGGCCGGTCAGCCCCAGCATTTT.

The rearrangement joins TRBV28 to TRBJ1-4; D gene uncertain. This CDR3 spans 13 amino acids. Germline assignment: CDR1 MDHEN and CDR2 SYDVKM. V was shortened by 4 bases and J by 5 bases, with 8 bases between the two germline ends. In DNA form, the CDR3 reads TGTGCCAGCAGTTCAGACATAAATGAAAAACTGTTTTTT. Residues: CASSSDINEKLFF.

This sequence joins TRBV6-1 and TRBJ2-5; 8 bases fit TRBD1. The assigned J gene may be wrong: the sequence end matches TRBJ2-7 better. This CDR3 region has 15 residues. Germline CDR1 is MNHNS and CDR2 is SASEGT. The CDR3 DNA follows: TGTGCCAGCAGTGAAGCGTCAGGGGGCCCCTACGAGCAGTACTTC. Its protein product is CASSEASGGPYEQYF.

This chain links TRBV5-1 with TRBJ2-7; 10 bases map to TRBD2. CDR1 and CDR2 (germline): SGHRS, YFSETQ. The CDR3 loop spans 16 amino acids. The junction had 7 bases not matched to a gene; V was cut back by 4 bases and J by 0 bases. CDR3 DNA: TGCGCCAGCAGCACCGGATCTAGCGGGAGCTCCTACGAGCAGTACTTC. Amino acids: CASSTGSSGSSYEQYF. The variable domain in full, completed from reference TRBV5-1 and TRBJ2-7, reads KAGVTQTPRYLIKTRGQQVTLSCSPISGHRSVSWYQQTPGQGLQFLFEYFSETQRNKGNFPGRFSGRQFSNSRSEMNVSTLELGDSALYLCASSTGSSGSSYEQYFGPGTRLTVT.

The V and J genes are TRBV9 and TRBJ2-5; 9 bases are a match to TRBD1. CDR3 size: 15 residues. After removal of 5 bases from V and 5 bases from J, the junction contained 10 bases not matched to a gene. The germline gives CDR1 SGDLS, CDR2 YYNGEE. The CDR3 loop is CASSYAQGARETQYF. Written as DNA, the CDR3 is TGTGCCAGCAGTTATGCACAGGGGGCACGGGAGACCCAGTACTTC.

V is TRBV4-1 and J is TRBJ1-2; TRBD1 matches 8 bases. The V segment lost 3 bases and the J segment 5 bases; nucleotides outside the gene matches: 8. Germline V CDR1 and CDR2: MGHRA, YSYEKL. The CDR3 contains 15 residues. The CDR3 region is CASSHLDRDGYGYTF. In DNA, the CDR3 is TGCGCCAGCAGCCACCTGGACAGGGATGGATATGGCTACACCTTC.

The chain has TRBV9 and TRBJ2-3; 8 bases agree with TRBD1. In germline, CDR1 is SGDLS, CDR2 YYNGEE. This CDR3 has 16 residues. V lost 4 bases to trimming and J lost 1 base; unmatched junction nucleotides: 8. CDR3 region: CASSTQGASGTDTQYF. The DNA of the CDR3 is TGTGCCAGCAGCACTCAGGGGGCATCGGGCACAGATACGCAGTATTTT.